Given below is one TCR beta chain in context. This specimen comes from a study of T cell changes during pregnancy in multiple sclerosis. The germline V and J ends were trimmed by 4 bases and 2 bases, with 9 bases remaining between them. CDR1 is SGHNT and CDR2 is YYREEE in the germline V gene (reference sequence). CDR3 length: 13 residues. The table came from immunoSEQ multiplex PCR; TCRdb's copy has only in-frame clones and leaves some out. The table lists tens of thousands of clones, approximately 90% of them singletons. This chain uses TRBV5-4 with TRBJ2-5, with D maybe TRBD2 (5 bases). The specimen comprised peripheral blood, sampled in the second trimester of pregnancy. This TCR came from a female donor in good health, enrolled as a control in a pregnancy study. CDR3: CASSQGLQETQYF. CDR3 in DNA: TGTGCCAGCAGCCAAGGACTGCAAGAGACCCAGTACTTC.